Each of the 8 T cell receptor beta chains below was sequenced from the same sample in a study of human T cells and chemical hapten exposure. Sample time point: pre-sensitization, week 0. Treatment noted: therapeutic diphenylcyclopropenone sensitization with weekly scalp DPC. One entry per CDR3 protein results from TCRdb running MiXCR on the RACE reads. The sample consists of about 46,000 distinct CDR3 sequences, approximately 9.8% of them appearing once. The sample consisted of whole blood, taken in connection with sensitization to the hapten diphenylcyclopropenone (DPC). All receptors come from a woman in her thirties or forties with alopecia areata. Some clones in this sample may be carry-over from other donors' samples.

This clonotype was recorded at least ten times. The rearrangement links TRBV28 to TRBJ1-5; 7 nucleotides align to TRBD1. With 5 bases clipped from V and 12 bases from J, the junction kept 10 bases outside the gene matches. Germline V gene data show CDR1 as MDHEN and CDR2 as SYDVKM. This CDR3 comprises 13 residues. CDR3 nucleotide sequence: TGTGCCAGCAGTCACCCGACAGGGCTGGTCCAGCATTTT. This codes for CASSHPTGLVQHF.

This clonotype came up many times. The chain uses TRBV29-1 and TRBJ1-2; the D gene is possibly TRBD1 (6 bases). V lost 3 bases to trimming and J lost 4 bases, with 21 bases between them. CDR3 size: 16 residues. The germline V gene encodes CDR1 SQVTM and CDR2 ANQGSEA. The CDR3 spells CSVDTGRGVNPYGYTF. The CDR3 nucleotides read TGCAGCGTTGATACAGGGAGGGGGGTGAACCCCTATGGCTACACCTTC.

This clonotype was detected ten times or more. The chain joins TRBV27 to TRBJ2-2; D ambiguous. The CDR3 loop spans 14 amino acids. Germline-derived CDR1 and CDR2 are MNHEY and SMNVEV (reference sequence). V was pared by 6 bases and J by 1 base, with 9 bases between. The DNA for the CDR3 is TGTGCCAGCAGGGCCCGTTTGAACACCGGGGAGCTGTTTTTT. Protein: CASRARLNTGELFF.

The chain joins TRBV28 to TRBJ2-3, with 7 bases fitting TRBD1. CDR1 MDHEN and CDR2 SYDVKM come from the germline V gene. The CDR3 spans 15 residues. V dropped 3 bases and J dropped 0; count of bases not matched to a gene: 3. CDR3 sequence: CASSFGQESTDTQYF. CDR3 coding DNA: TGTGCCAGCAGTTTTGGACAGGAGAGCACAGATACGCAGTATTTT.

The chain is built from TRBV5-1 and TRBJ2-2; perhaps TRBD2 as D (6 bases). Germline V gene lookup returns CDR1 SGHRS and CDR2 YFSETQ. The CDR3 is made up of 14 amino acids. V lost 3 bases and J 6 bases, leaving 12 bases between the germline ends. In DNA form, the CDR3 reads TGCGCCAGCAGCTCTAGTGCGGGGCCCGGGGAGCTGTTTTTT. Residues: CASSSSAGPGELFF.

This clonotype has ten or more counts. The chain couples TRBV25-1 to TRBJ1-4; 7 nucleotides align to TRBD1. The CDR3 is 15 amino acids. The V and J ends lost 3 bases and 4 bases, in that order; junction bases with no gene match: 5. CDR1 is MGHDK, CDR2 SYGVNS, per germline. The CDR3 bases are TGTGCCAGCAGTGAGTCCAGGGGGGATAATGAAAAACTGTTTTTT. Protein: CASSESRGDNEKLFF.

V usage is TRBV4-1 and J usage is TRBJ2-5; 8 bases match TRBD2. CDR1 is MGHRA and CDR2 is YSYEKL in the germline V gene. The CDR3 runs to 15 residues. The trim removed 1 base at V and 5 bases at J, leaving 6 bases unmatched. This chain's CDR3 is CASSQVQGLEETQYF. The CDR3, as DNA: TGCGCCAGCAGCCAAGTTCAGGGACTAGAGGAGACCCAGTACTTC.

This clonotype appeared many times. The CDR3 here is CASSPSTSGGAYGQYF. CDR3 bases: TGTGCCAGCAGTCCCTCCACTAGCGGGGGGGCCTATGGGCAGTACTTC. V gene TRBV28 combines with J gene TRBJ2-7; 13 bases fit TRBD2. The CDR3 has 16 residues. Germline lookup yields CDR1 MDHEN and CDR2 SYDVKM. V was pared by 5 bases and J by 9 bases, with 13 bases of the junction left unmatched.